The 24 T cell receptor beta chains in this list originate from one sample, sequenced in a study of shared clonotypes between healthy human individuals. Clones were sequenced by immunoSEQ multiplex PCR, and TCRdb holds only the in-frame ones, with some missing. The sample includes about 480,000 clones, around 79% of them seen just once. Sequences were obtained from PBMCs. These TCRs come from a woman in her 40s in good health. Some clones in this sample may be carry-over from other donors' samples.

The chain employs TRBV15 and TRBJ2-1, with 13 bases lining up with TRBD2. The CDR3 totals 16 residues. The germline V gene encodes CDR1 LNHNV and CDR2 YYDKDF (reference sequence). V was pared by 3 bases and J by 3 bases, with 2 bases of the junction left unmatched. The CDR3 nucleotides are TGTGCCACCAGCAGGGGACTAGCGGGGATCTACAATGAGCAGTTCTTC. Its protein is CATSRGLAGIYNEQFF.

The chain couples TRBV19 to TRBJ2-7; a possible D gene is TRBD1 (5 bases). The CDR3 has 13 amino acids. Between the trimmed V and J ends, which lost 9 bases and 6 bases, there was a span of 18 bases. From germline, CDR1 is LNHDA and CDR2 SQIVND (reference sequence). The CDR3 region is CASLNRQGGEQYF. CDR3 DNA sequence: TGTGCCAGCTTAAACCGCCAGGGTGGCGAGCAGTACTTC.

V is TRBV14 and J is TRBJ2-1; 9 nucleotides match TRBD1. The CDR3 is 15 amino acids. Germline CDR1 and CDR2: SGHDN and FVKESK. V dropped 2 bases and J dropped 8; count of bases not matched to a gene: 7. DNA for the CDR3: TGTGCCAGCAGCCAAACCGGGACAGGGTTCGATGAGCAGTTCTTC. Amino acids: CASSQTGTGFDEQFF.

The chain is built from TRBV9 and TRBJ2-7, with TRBD1 matching over 7 bases. Trimming took 4 bases from V and 5 from J; bases not matched to a gene: 12. CDR1 is SGDLS, CDR2 YYNGEE, per germline. The CDR3 covers 15 residues. The chain's CDR3 is CASSIHETGLDEQYF. The CDR3 bases are TGTGCCAGCAGCATACATGAGACAGGGTTGGACGAGCAGTACTTC.

V and J are TRBV9 and TRBJ1-5; TRBD1 agrees at 7 bases. CDR1 is SGDLS and CDR2 is YYNGEE in the germline V gene. The CDR3 sequence is 15 residues long. After removal of 0 bases from V and 5 bases from J, the junction contained 5 bases not matched to a gene. CDR3 loop: CASSVEGASDQPQHF. CDR3 DNA sequence: TGTGCCAGCAGCGTAGAGGGGGCGTCGGATCAGCCCCAGCATTTT.

The CDR3 sequence is CASSRGINTGELFF. The CDR3, as DNA: TGTGCCAGCAGCCGGGGCATCAACACCGGGGAGCTGTTTTTT. The rearrangement uses TRBV11-2 and TRBJ2-2; D might be TRBD1 or TRBD2, each matching 5 bases. CDR3 length: 14 amino acids. Germline CDR1 SGHAT, CDR2 FQNNGV. Trimming removed 5 bases at V and 2 bases at J, with 9 bases between.

This clone was seen once. The V gene is TRBV5-1, the J gene TRBJ2-7; D gene uncertain. CDR1 SGHRS and CDR2 YFSETQ come from the germline V gene. Trimming stripped 2 bases from V and 2 bases from J, with 11 bases between. The CDR3 totals 14 residues. CDR3 bases: TGCGCCAGCAGCTTTGCCGCAATGGCCTACGAGCAGTACTTC. It is translated as CASSFAAMAYEQYF.

The chain joins TRBV7-2 to TRBJ2-7; TRBD1 or TRBD2 may be the D gene (6 bases each). The CDR3 spans 14 residues. V was cut by 2 bases and J by 7 bases, with 15 bases left in between. Germline assignment: CDR1 SGHTA and CDR2 FQGNSA. This chain's CDR3 is CASSLFPGAGEQYF. In DNA form, the CDR3 reads TGTGCCAGCAGCTTATTCCCGGGGGCGGGGGAGCAGTACTTC.

The chain uses TRBV9 and TRBJ2-7; TRBD1 matches 8 bases. The CDR3 length is 15 residues. The V gene end was trimmed by 4 bases and the J gene end by 2 bases; junction bases not matched to a gene: 8. Germline V gene sequence: CDR1 SGDLS, CDR2 YYNGEE. CDR3 nucleotides: TGTGCCAGCAGCCCGATAGGACAGGGAACCTACGAGCAGTACTTC. This translates into CASSPIGQGTYEQYF.

The V call is TRBV4-1, the J call TRBJ1-1; 7 bases map to TRBD1. Per germline, CDR1 MGHRA and CDR2 YSYEKL. V was clipped by 0 bases and J by 5 bases; unmatched bases: 6. CDR3 length: 15 amino acids. CDR3 sequence: CASSQEPGGWTEAFF. CDR3 bases: TGCGCCAGCAGCCAAGAACCAGGGGGGTGGACTGAAGCTTTCTTT.

Turning to this clone: The same CDR3 arises from other DNA sequences in this sample as well. V gene TRBV5-5 combines with J gene TRBJ2-7, with TRBD2 matching 11 bases. The V gene end was trimmed by 1 base and the J gene end by 1 base; junction bases not matched to a gene: 1. Germline-derived CDR1 and CDR2 are SGHKS and YYEKEE (reference sequence). This CDR3 comprises 15 residues. As DNA, the CDR3 is TGTGCCAGCAGCTTGAGACTAGCGGGATCCTACGAGCAGTACTTC. Its protein is CASSLRLAGSYEQYF.

Note on this clone: Other DNA sequences in this sample translate to the same CDR3. This sequence joins TRBV29-1 and TRBJ2-3, with TRBD2 identical over 12 bases. The CDR3 covers 15 residues. Germline CDR1 SQVTM, CDR2 ANQGSEA. V lost 2 bases and J lost 2; bases outside the gene matches: 2. Here the CDR3 reads CSVERLAGVTDTQYF. CDR3 bases: TGCAGCGTTGAAAGACTAGCGGGAGTCACAGATACGCAGTATTTT.

This chain connects TRBV7-2 to TRBJ2-1; D is perhaps TRBD2 (6 bases). CDR1 is SGHTA, CDR2 FQGNSA, per germline. Between the trimmed V and J ends, which lost 2 bases and 9 bases, there was a span of 8 bases. This CDR3 is built from 12 residues. CDR3: CASSLNSGEQFF. The CDR3 region has the DNA TGTGCCAGCAGCTTAAATAGCGGTGAGCAGTTCTTC.

This clone was observed a few times. V is TRBV19 and J is TRBJ2-7; D may be TRBD1 or TRBD2 (5 bases each). Germline CDR1 is LNHDA and CDR2 is SQIVND (reference sequence). The CDR3 sequence is 14 residues long. V lost 4 bases and J lost 1, with 11 bases in between. The CDR3 here is CASSNRDGSYEQYF. CDR3 coding DNA: TGTGCCAGTAGTAACCGGGACGGGTCCTACGAGCAGTACTTC. The full variable domain, completed using reference TRBV19 and TRBJ2-7, is DGGITQSPKYLFRKEGQNVTLSCEQNLNHDAMYWYRQDPGQGLRLIYYSQIVNDFQKGDIAEGYSVSREKKESFPLTVTSAQKNPTAFYLCASSNRDGSYEQYFGPGTRLTVT.

J is TRBJ2-2 and V is TRBV2; D may be TRBD2 (5 bases). There are 13 residues in the CDR3. Trimming shortened V by 6 bases and J by 6 bases, and 11 bases separated the two germline ends. CDR1 and CDR2 from the germline V gene are SNHLY and FYNNEI. The CDR3 DNA reads TGTGCCAGCAGAAGGGAGTTATCCGGGGAGCTGTTTTTT. Translated: CASRRELSGELFF.

The V and J genes are TRBV19 and TRBJ1-1; no reliable D call. Germline V gives CDR1 LNHDA, CDR2 SQIVND (reference sequence). The V and J ends lost 5 bases and 1 base respectively, with 23 bases between them. This CDR3 has 18 residues. The CDR3 nucleotides are TGTGCCAGTAGTCCGCCAGTTGCGGGATTGTCCAGGAACACTGAAGCTTTCTTT. It encodes CASSPPVAGLSRNTEAFF.

J is TRBJ1-5 and V is TRBV2, with D possibly matching TRBD1 (5 bases). Trimming took off 5 bases at V and 5 bases at J, with 13 bases between the two ends. CDR1 is SNHLY, CDR2 FYNNEI, per germline. CDR3 length: 14 amino acids. The CDR3 bases are TGTGCCAGCAGTTTTTCGTCGGGGGATCAGCCCCAGCATTTT. It yields the protein CASSFSSGDQPQHF.

The chain is built from TRBV7-9 and TRBJ1-1, with D perhaps TRBD1 (5 bases). V lost 5 bases to trimming and J lost 7 bases, with 11 bases between them. CDR1 is SEHNR and CDR2 is FQNEAQ in the germline V gene (reference sequence). This CDR3 has 12 residues. The CDR3 protein is CASSRSTDEAFF. The CDR3 DNA follows: TGTGCCAGCAGCCGATCGACAGATGAAGCTTTCTTT.

The chain has TRBV30 and TRBJ2-5, with 8 bases that match TRBD2. The germline V gene encodes CDR1 GTSNPN and CDR2 SVGIG (reference sequence). The CDR3 has 13 residues. V dropped 1 base and J dropped 7; count of bases not matched to a gene: 5. In DNA, the CDR3 is TGTGCCTGGAGTGCGGGGGGGGAGGCGACCCAGTACTTC. As protein: CAWSAGGEATQYF. The full variable domain, in which reference TRBV30 and TRBJ2-5 provide the parts outside the CDR3, is SQTIHQWPATLVQPVGSPLSLECTVEGTSNPNLYWYRQAAGRGLQLLFYSVGIGQISSEVPQNLSASRPQDRQFILSSKKLLLSDSGFYLCAWSAGGEATQYFGPGTRLLVL.

This chain joins TRBV27 and TRBJ1-1, with 12 bases that match TRBD1. V dropped 5 bases and J dropped 1; count of bases not matched to a gene: 5. This CDR3 is built from 16 residues. CDR1 and CDR2 from the germline V gene are MNHEY and SMNVEV (reference sequence). In DNA, the CDR3 is TGTGCCAGCAGTGCCTGGGGACAGGGGGCGAACACTGAAGCTTTCTTT. Translating it yields CASSAWGQGANTEAFF.

The genes are TRBV9 and TRBJ2-3, with TRBD2 matching 13 bases. This CDR3 spans 15 amino acids. V was pared by 4 bases and J by 6 bases, with 5 bases of the junction left unmatched. Germline CDR1 is SGDLS and CDR2 is YYNGEE. This chain's CDR3 is CASSPGLAGWDTQYF. In nucleotides, the CDR3 is TGTGCCAGCAGCCCGGGACTAGCGGGATGGGATACGCAGTATTTT.

The chain employs TRBV7-3 and TRBJ2-1, with 13 nucleotides matching TRBD2. The junction had 5 bases not matched to a gene; V was cut back by 5 bases and J by 10 bases. The length of the CDR3 is 14 residues. Germline V gene data show CDR1 as SGHTA and CDR2 as FQGTGA. Here the CDR3 DNA reads TGTGCCAGCAGCCCCGGACTAGCGGGAGAAGAGCAGTTCTTC. Protein sequence: CASSPGLAGEEQFF.

The rearrangement joins TRBV5-1 to TRBJ1-3; D ambiguous. The CDR3 is 15 residues long. V lost 5 bases, J lost 0 bases, and 12 bases lay in between. The germline gives CDR1 SGHRS, CDR2 YFSETQ. CDR3 amino acids: CASRAGATSGNTIYF. The CDR3 DNA reads TGCGCCAGCAGGGCAGGAGCGACCTCTGGAAACACCATATATTTT.

This clone occurred once. This sequence joins TRBV19 and TRBJ2-3; 8 bases align to TRBD1. The CDR3 runs to 15 residues. Germline values: CDR1 LNHDA, CDR2 SQIVND (reference sequence). Germline trimming cut 5 bases from V and 0 bases from J; bases unmatched to any gene: 4. In DNA form, the CDR3 reads TGTGCCAGTAGTCTCGGACAGGGTAGCACAGATACGCAGTATTTT. Residues: CASSLGQGSTDTQYF.